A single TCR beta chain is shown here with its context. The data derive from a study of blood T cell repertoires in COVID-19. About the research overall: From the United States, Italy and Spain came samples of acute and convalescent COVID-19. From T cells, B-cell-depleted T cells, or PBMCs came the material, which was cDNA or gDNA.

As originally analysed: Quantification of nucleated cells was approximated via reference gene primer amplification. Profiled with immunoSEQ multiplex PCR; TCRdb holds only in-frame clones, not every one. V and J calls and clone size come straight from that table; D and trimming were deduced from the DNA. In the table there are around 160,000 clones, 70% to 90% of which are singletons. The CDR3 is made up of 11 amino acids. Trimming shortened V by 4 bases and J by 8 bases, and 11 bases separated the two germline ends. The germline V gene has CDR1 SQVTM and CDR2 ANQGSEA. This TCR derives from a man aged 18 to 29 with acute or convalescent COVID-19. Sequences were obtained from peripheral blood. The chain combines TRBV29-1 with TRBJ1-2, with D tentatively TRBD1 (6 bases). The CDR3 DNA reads TGCAGCGTTGGACAGGAGAGAGGCTACACCTTC. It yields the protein CSVGQERGYTF.